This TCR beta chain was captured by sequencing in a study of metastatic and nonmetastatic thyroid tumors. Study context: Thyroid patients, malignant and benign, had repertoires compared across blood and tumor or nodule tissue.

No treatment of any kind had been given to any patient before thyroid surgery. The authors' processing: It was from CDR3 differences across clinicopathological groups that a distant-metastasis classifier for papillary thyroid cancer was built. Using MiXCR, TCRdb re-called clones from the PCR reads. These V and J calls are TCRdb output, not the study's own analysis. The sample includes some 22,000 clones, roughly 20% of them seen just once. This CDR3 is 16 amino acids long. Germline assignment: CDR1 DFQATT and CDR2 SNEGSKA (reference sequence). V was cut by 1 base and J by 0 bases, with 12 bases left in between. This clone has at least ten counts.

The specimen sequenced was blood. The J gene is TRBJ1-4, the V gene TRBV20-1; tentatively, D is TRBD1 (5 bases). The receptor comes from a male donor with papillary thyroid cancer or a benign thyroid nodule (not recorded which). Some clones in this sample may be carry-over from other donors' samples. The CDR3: CSARGQLVTTNEKLFF. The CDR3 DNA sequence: TGCAGTGCTAGAGGACAGCTCGTGACAACTAATGAAAAACTGTTTTTT.